One sample yielded the 22 T cell receptor beta chains listed below, sequenced in a study of blood T cell repertoires in COVID-19. Clones were read by immunoSEQ multiplex PCR, and TCRdb kept only the in-frame ones, dropping some. The table has 200,000 or so clones, more than 65% seen once. Material for sequencing was peripheral blood. The receptors come from a woman aged 60 to 75 with acute or convalescent COVID-19.

V is TRBV7-2 and J is TRBJ1-4, with TRBD1 as a possible D gene (6 bases). Trimming shortened V by 4 bases and J by 7 bases, and 13 bases separated the two germline ends. Germline V CDR1 and CDR2: SGHTA, FQGNSA. CDR3 length: 14 residues. As DNA, the CDR3 is TGTGCCAGCAGCTCGGACAGAGGAGGTGAAAAACTGTTTTTT. Translating gives CASSSDRGGEKLFF.

This clone was detected a few times. The V call is TRBV4-1, the J call TRBJ2-2, with D tentatively TRBD2 (5 bases). This CDR3 has 16 amino acids. The germline V gene encodes CDR1 MGHRA and CDR2 YSYEKL. The V and J ends lost 2 bases and 3 bases respectively, with 13 bases between them. The CDR3 region has the DNA TGCGCCAGCAGCCAATCGACGGGGTTGGACACCGGGGAGCTGTTTTTT. Protein sequence: CASSQSTGLDTGELFF.

This chain connects TRBV19 to TRBJ1-1, with TRBD1 as a possible D gene (5 bases). This CDR3 is built from 13 residues. V lost 0 bases, J lost 6 bases, and 8 bases lay in between. The germline gives CDR1 LNHDA, CDR2 SQIVND (reference sequence). Here the CDR3 reads CASSIETASEAFF. CDR3 DNA: TGTGCCAGTAGTATAGAGACAGCATCTGAAGCTTTCTTT.

The J gene is TRBJ2-1, the V gene TRBV19; 13 bases line up with TRBD2. CDR1 is LNHDA and CDR2 is SQIVND in the germline V gene (reference sequence). The ends lost 3 bases at V and 1 base at J; junction bases unmatched: 6. The CDR3 has 18 amino acids. As DNA, the CDR3 is TGTGCCAGTAGTATCTCACTAGCGGGGGGGCTGTCCTACAATGAGCAGTTCTTC. Its protein product is CASSISLAGGLSYNEQFF. The whole variable domain, filled in from reference TRBV19 and TRBJ2-1, reads DGGITQSPKYLFRKEGQNVTLSCEQNLNHDAMYWYRQDPGQGLRLIYYSQIVNDFQKGDIAEGYSVSREKKESFPLTVTSAQKNPTAFYLCASSISLAGGLSYNEQFFGPGTRLTVL.

The chain has TRBV28 and TRBJ1-5, with D maybe TRBD1 (5 bases). Germline assignment: CDR1 MDHEN and CDR2 SYDVKM. The CDR3 sequence is 12 residues long. V gave up 10 bases and J gave up 7 bases, with 14 bases separating them. Here the CDR3 DNA reads TGTGCCACCAACGGGGGTGGACAGCCCCAGCATTTT. Translated: CATNGGGQPQHF.

This clone was observed a single time. V and J are TRBV5-1 and TRBJ2-2, with D uncertain. The CDR3 runs to 13 residues. V lost 4 bases to trimming and J lost 5 bases, with 9 bases between them. Germline values: CDR1 SGHRS, CDR2 YFSETQ. CDR3 nucleotides: TGCGCCAGCAGCCCCCGTGAGACCGGGGAGCTGTTTTTT. It is translated as CASSPRETGELFF.

The V gene is TRBV7-2, the J gene TRBJ1-2; D is unclear. Trimming removed 5 bases at V and 4 bases at J, with 17 bases between. This CDR3 comprises 15 residues. Germline V lookup: CDR1 SGHTA, CDR2 FQGNSA. The chain's CDR3 is CASSPWGGIGYGYTF. CDR3 coding DNA: TGTGCCAGCAGCCCATGGGGAGGGATTGGCTATGGCTACACCTTC.

This chain uses TRBV27 with TRBJ1-2; 10 bases map to TRBD1. V was clipped by 5 bases and J by 8 bases; unmatched bases: 8. The CDR3 runs to 14 residues. Germline-derived CDR1 and CDR2 are MNHEY and SMNVEV (reference sequence). The CDR3: CASSIGTGVNGYTF. CDR3 in DNA: TGTGCCAGCAGTATTGGGACAGGGGTGAACGGCTACACCTTC.

The chain couples TRBV27 to TRBJ1-1, with a tentative D call TRBD1 (6 bases). CDR1 and CDR2 (germline): MNHEY, SMNVEV (reference sequence). CDR3 size: 15 residues. V lost 4 bases and J lost 1, with 13 bases in between. The CDR3 sequence is CASSSAGGGNTEAFF. The CDR3 DNA sequence: TGTGCCAGCAGTTCGGCTGGGGGCGGGAACACTGAAGCTTTCTTT.

The chain joins TRBV7-3 to TRBJ2-6; D call uncertain. The CDR3 contains 16 residues. The V end lost 5 bases, the J end lost 2 bases, and 13 bases lay between the germline ends. CDR1 and CDR2 from the germline V gene are SGHTA and FQGTGA. The CDR3 reads CASSQRGGTGANVLTF. The CDR3, as DNA: TGTGCCAGCAGCCAAAGAGGTGGAACTGGGGCCAACGTCCTGACTTTC.

The rearrangement uses TRBV5-5 and TRBJ1-2, with a weak D call TRBD1 (5 bases). Germline CDR1 and CDR2: SGHKS and YYEKEE (reference sequence). There are 13 residues in the CDR3. Trimming cost V 5 bases and J 3 bases, with 11 bases left between them. This CDR3 reads CASRIGGDYGYTF. The CDR3 DNA sequence: TGTGCCAGCAGGATTGGGGGGGACTATGGCTACACCTTC.

The rearrangement uses TRBV9 and TRBJ1-3, with D possibly matching TRBD1 (5 bases). The V gene lost 3 bases and the J gene lost 2 bases, with 12 bases spanning the gap. The germline gives CDR1 SGDLS, CDR2 YYNGEE. The CDR3 covers 15 residues. Written as DNA, the CDR3 is TGTGCCAGCAGCGCCGAGACAGTACCTGGAAACACCATATATTTT. Its translation: CASSAETVPGNTIYF. Filled out from reference TRBV9 and TRBJ1-3, the complete variable domain reads DSGVTQTPKHLITATGQRVTLRCSPRSGDLSVYWYQQSLDQGLQFLIQYYNGEERAKGNILERFSAQQFPDLHSELNLSSLELGDSALYFCASSAETVPGNTIYFGEGSWLTVV.

This clone was seen a handful of times. The rearrangement links TRBV3-1 (or the pseudogene TRBV3-2) to TRBJ1-5; the match to TRBD1 covers 7 bases. Germline CDR1 and CDR2: LGHDT and YNNKEL (reference sequence). V lost 6 bases, J lost 5 bases, and 10 bases stayed unmatched. CDR3 length equals 15 residues. For the CDR3, the DNA is TGTGCCAGCAGTCGTACAGGGGACGGGTATCAGCCCCAGCATTTT. Its translation is CASSRTGDGYQPQHF.

The chain is built from TRBV29-1 and TRBJ1-2; unclear D gene. V was clipped by 0 bases and J by 5 bases, with 7 bases between them. Germline loops: CDR1 SQVTM, CDR2 ANQGSEA. The length of the CDR3 is 12 residues. CDR3 amino acids: CSVEERVYGYTF. The DNA for the CDR3 is TGCAGCGTTGAAGAGAGAGTATATGGCTACACCTTC.

A single count supports this clone. The gene calls are TRBV7-2 and TRBJ2-1; D call uncertain. The germline V and J ends were trimmed by 0 bases and 9 bases, with 12 bases remaining between them. The CDR3 contains 14 residues. Germline V gives CDR1 SGHTA, CDR2 FQGNSA. The CDR3, as DNA: TGTGCCAGCAGCTTAGCACGGTCGAGTTTTGAGCAGTTCTTC. This sequence encodes CASSLARSSFEQFF.

A few counts support this clone. The V call is TRBV5-1, the J call TRBJ1-1; 12 positions match TRBD1. The CDR3 contains 16 residues. The trim removed 4 bases at V and 1 base at J, leaving 5 bases unmatched. The germline gives CDR1 SGHRS, CDR2 YFSETQ. The CDR3 here is CASSPGTGGANTEAFF. CDR3 DNA: TGCGCCAGCAGCCCCGGGACAGGGGGCGCGAACACTGAAGCTTTCTTT. Looking up the rest from reference TRBV5-1 and TRBJ1-1 gives the full variable domain: KAGVTQTPRYLIKTRGQQVTLSCSPISGHRSVSWYQQTPGQGLQFLFEYFSETQRNKGNFPGRFSGRQFSNSRSEMNVSTLELGDSALYLCASSPGTGGANTEAFFGQGTRLTVV.

This clone came up once. The chain carries TRBV6-5 and TRBJ1-2; 9 positions match TRBD1. The CDR3 is 14 residues long. Germline-derived CDR1 and CDR2 are MNHEY and SVGAGI. Germline trimming cut 5 bases from V and 4 bases from J; bases unmatched to any gene: 5. CDR3 DNA: TGTGCCAGCAGTAACAGGGGGCAGTCCTATGGCTACACCTTC. Protein product: CASSNRGQSYGYTF.

The V and J genes are TRBV4-2 and TRBJ2-2; 8 bases match TRBD2. Germline CDR1 and CDR2: LGHNA and YNFKEQ. J lost 1 base, V lost 0 bases, and 1 base had no gene match. The CDR3 is 16 residues long. The CDR3, as DNA: TGTGCCAGCAGCCAAGATCTAGCGGGGAACACCGGGGAGCTGTTTTTT. Protein sequence: CASSQDLAGNTGELFF.

The chain has TRBV19 and TRBJ1-2; maybe TRBD1 (6 bases). Germline-derived CDR1 and CDR2 are LNHDA and SQIVND (reference sequence). The CDR3 spans 15 residues. V lost 7 bases and J lost 4, with 19 bases in between. The CDR3 sequence is CASMNLGALVYGYTF. CDR3 coding DNA: TGTGCCAGTATGAATCTGGGGGCGCTTGTCTATGGCTACACCTTC.

This clone was picked up a small number of times. The V gene is TRBV30, the J gene TRBJ1-6; D is unclear. The CDR3 is made up of 14 amino acids. V gave up 0 bases and J gave up 7 bases, with 10 bases separating them. CDR1 is GTSNPN and CDR2 is SVGIG in the germline V gene (reference sequence). The CDR3 bases are TGTGCCTGGAGTGTAATCGACGGGAATTCACCCCTCCACTTT. Protein product: CAWSVIDGNSPLHF.

The chain joins TRBV6-1 to TRBJ1-5; D gene unclear. CDR1 is MNHNS, CDR2 SASEGT, per germline. V shed 1 base and J shed 5 bases, with 18 bases lying between them. The CDR3 length is 17 residues. CDR3 sequence reads: CASSEDRGSVVYQPQHF. As DNA, the CDR3 is TGTGCCAGCAGTGAAGATAGAGGCAGCGTAGTATATCAGCCCCAGCATTTT.

The chain employs TRBV19 and TRBJ2-5; a weak D match, TRBD2 (7 bases). CDR1 LNHDA and CDR2 SQIVND come from the germline V gene (reference sequence). Trimming pared 4 bases from V and 5 bases from J, leaving 14 bases between. The CDR3 sequence is 14 residues long. DNA of the CDR3: TGTGCCAGTAGTACGGGGGGCCCCGGGGAGACCCAGTACTTC. Translated, it gives CASSTGGPGETQYF. Using reference TRBV19 and TRBJ2-5 for the parts outside the CDR3, the full variable domain is DGGITQSPKYLFRKEGQNVTLSCEQNLNHDAMYWYRQDPGQGLRLIYYSQIVNDFQKGDIAEGYSVSREKKESFPLTVTSAQKNPTAFYLCASSTGGPGETQYFGPGTRLLVL.